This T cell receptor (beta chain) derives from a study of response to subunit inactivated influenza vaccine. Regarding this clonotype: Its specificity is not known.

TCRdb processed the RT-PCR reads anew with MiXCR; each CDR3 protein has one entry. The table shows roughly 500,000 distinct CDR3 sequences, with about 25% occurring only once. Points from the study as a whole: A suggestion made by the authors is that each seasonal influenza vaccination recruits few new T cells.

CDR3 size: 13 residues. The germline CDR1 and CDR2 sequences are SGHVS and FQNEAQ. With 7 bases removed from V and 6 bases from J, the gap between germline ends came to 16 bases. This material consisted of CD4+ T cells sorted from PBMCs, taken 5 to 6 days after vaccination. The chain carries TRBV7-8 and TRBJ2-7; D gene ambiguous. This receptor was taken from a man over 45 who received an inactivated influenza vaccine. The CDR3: CASTDIRAGEQYF. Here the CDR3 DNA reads TGTGCCAGCACTGATATTAGGGCTGGCGAGCAGTACTTC. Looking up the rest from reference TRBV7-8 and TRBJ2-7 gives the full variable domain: GAGVSQSPRYKVAKRGQDVALRCDPISGHVSLFWYQQALGQGPEFLTYFQNEAQLDKSGLPSDRFFAERPEGSVSTLKIQRTQQEDSAVYLCASTDIRAGEQYFGPGTRLTVT.